The rows below give T cell receptor beta chains drawn from one sample of a study of cytomegalovirus exposure and HLA in healthy donors. Sequenced by immunoSEQ multiplex PCR; TCRdb stores in-frame clones only, minus some. The sample has some 100,000 clones, 86% seen once; the top ten hold around 5.1%. The sample taken for sequencing was PBMCs. Receptor source: a man aged 18 to 30 in good health and CMV-seronegative. Each CDR3 is given with its conserved first and last residue. The order of the fields is D gene, clone size, V gene, J gene, CDR3 DNA, CDR3 protein. A D gene is named only where the DNA matches it firmly. Clone sizes are given selectively: once, few, many, or a class where the clone is expanded.

>TRBD2|.|TRBV9|TRBJ2-2
TGTGCCAGCAGCGTAAATAGCGGGAAAAACACCGGGGAGCTGTTTTTT
CASSVNSGKNTGELFF
>.|.|TRBV18|TRBJ1-1
TGTGCCAGCTCACCACTGCAGGAGAACACTGAAGCTTTCTTT
CASSPLQENTEAFF
>TRBD1|.|TRBV4-1|TRBJ2-7
TGCGCCAGCAGCCAACCGGGACAGGGGGTCTACGAGCAGTACTTC
CASSQPGQGVYEQYF
>TRBD1|.|TRBV12-5|TRBJ2-3
TGTGCTAGTGGTTTGGTTCAGGGGGCCCCGCGACATTTT
CASGLVQGAPRHF
>TRBD1|many|TRBV30|TRBJ1-5
TGTGCCTGGAGCCGGGACAGCAACAATCAGCCCCAGCATTTT
CAWSRDSNNQPQHF
>.|few|TRBV30|TRBJ2-5
TGTGCCTGGAGTGAGTTGGTGGGGGCAGAAGAGACCCAGTACTTC
CAWSELVGAEETQYF
>TRBD2|.|TRBV5-1|TRBJ2-6
TGCGCCAGCAGCCCGGGGGGGGTCGGGGCCAACGTCCTGACTTTC
CASSPGGVGANVLTF
>.|.|TRBV20-1|TRBJ1-1
TGCAGTGCCCTCCACACTGAAGCTTTCTTT
CSALHTEAFF
>.|.|TRBV5-4|TRBJ1-2
TGTGCCAGCAGCTTCGCGGGGGGGAGCTATGGCTACACCTTC
CASSFAGGSYGYTF
>.|.|TRBV2|TRBJ2-7
TGTGCCAGCAACAGGGTTTTCTACGAGCAGTACTTC
CASNRVFYEQYF
>.|.|TRBV19|TRBJ1-4
TGTGCCAGTAGTATACCGGGACTATCTAATGAAAAACTGTTTTTT
CASSIPGLSNEKLFF
>.|.|TRBV6-6|TRBJ1-5
TGTGCCAGCAGCGCACCGAGTCCTTCGCCCCAGCATTTT
CASSAPSPSPQHF
>TRBD2|.|TRBV11-2|TRBJ2-1
TGTGCCAGCAGCCCGGGGGGGCCGGAGCAGTTCTTC
CASSPGGPEQFF
>.|.|TRBV19|TRBJ2-7
TGTGCCAGTAGTAGACAGATAGGAGCCTACGAGCAGTACTTC
CASSRQIGAYEQYF
>TRBD1|.|TRBV6-1|TRBJ2-7
TGTGCCAGCAGTTCTACCGGGACAGGGTCCCACGAGCAGTACTTC
CASSSTGTGSHEQYF
>.|.|TRBV6-1|TRBJ1-1
TGTGCCAGCAGCGAGGGAGCTGAAGCTTTCTTT
CASSEGAEAFF
>TRBD1|.|TRBV11-3|TRBJ1-2
TGTGCCAGCAGCTATATCTACAGGGGTTCAGGGGCCCATGGCTACACCTTC
CASSYIYRGSGAHGYTF
>.|.|TRBV7-8|TRBJ2-5
TGTGCCAGCAGCTTCGATAGCCAAGAGACCCAGTACTTC
CASSFDSQETQYF
>TRBD2|.|TRBV9|TRBJ2-3
TGTGCCAGCAGCGTACGCCATGGCGGGGGGGCTGGAGATACGCAGTATTTT
CASSVRHGGGAGDTQYF
>.|few|TRBV6-1|TRBJ1-5
TGTGCCAGCAGTGGAGACACCCAGGGATGGAATCAGCCCCAGCATTTT
CASSGDTQGWNQPQHF
>TRBD1|.|TRBV30|TRBJ1-2
TGTGCCTGGACTAACCAGGGGGGAATTGTTAAGGGCTACACCTTC
CAWTNQGGIVKGYTF
>TRBD2|.|TRBV7-2|TRBJ2-1
TGTGCCAGCAGCTTGGTTAGCGGGAGCTCCTACAATGAGCAGTTCTTC
CASSLVSGSSYNEQFF
>.|once|TRBV7-8|TRBJ2-1
TGTGCCAGCAGCAGAGAGTGGGGCAGTTACAATGAGCAGTTCTTC
CASSREWGSYNEQFF
>TRBD2|.|TRBV30|TRBJ2-7
TGTGCCTGGAGTGTAGGCCTAGCGGTAAGCGAGCAGTACTTC
CAWSVGLAVSEQYF
>TRBD1|few|TRBV5-4|TRBJ1-1
TGTGCCAGCAGCGAAAGACAGGGGTGGACTGAAGCTTTCTTT
CASSERQGWTEAFF
>.|.|TRBV5-1|TRBJ1-2
TGCGCCAGCAGCCTAGACGACAGAAATGGCTACACCTTC
CASSLDDRNGYTF
>TRBD2|.|TRBV7-8|TRBJ2-7
TGTGCCAGTAGCTGGACTAGCGGCTACGAGCAGTACTTC
CASSWTSGYEQYF
>.|.|TRBV6-5|TRBJ2-1
TGTGCCAGCAGTTACTCACGTCTTCTGCCAGGGCAGTTCTTC
CASSYSRLLPGQFF
>TRBD1|once|TRBV6-1|TRBJ1-6
TGTGCCAGCAGAGTAGGACAGGAGAATTCACCCCTCCACTTT
CASRVGQENSPLHF
>TRBD1|.|TRBV9|TRBJ1-1
TGTGCCAGCAGCACCTCGGACAGGGAGGGAACTGAAGCTTTCTTT
CASSTSDREGTEAFF
>TRBD2|.|TRBV19|TRBJ2-5
TGTGCCAGTAGTTCAAGCGGGAAGGGGAAGACCCAGTACTTC
CASSSSGKGKTQYF
>.|.|TRBV9|TRBJ2-7
TGTGCCAGCAGCCCCAACCCGGGGGATTTAGCCGAGCAGTACTTC
CASSPNPGDLAEQYF
>.|.|TRBV25-1|TRBJ1-1
TGTGCCAGCAGTGCTCCACGCGGGGAGTCCCAGAACACTGAAGCTTTCTTT
CASSAPRGESQNTEAFF
>TRBD1|once|TRBV5-4|TRBJ1-5
TGTGCCAGCAGCTTACAGGGGTTGAATCAGCCCCAGCATTTT
CASSLQGLNQPQHF
>.|.|TRBV6-1|TRBJ2-6
TGTGCCAGCAGTGAAGCGATTTACAGGACCGCCTCTGGGGCCAACGTCCTGACTTTC
CASSEAIYRTASGANVLTF
>TRBD2|.|TRBV6-5|TRBJ2-7
TGTGCCAGCAAACCTAGCGGGGGGACCTACGAGCAGTACTTC
CASKPSGGTYEQYF
>.|.|TRBV6-5|TRBJ1-1
TGTGCCAGCATTCAACAGGGTTTCACTGAAGCTTTCTTT
CASIQQGFTEAFF
>TRBD1|.|TRBV30|TRBJ1-2
TGTGCCTGGGGTCTAGGGACAGGGCAAGTCTATGGCTACACCTTC
CAWGLGTGQVYGYTF